This TCR beta chain is from a study of cytomegalovirus exposure and HLA in healthy donors. V lost 1 base to trimming and J lost 5 bases, with 24 bases between them. The CDR3 consists of 19 residues. Germline-derived CDR1 and CDR2 are MGHRA and YSYEKL. Primers for the PCR totalled 60 Vbeta and 13 Jbeta. Data came from immunoSEQ multiplex PCR; TCRdb stores just in-frame clones and leaves some out. Among some 180,000 clones, over 80% were seen once, and the ten largest hold over 2%. The chain links TRBV4-1 to TRBJ2-1; a weak D match, TRBD1 (5 bases). Sequenced material: PBMCs. This clonotype was sampled from a male donor in good health and CMV-seronegative. The CDR3 spells CASSQVSVDTQNFNNEQFF. CDR3 DNA sequence: TGCGCCAGCAGCCAAGTTTCGGTGGACACCCAAAATTTTAACAATGAGCAGTTCTTC.